Below are 32 T cell receptor beta chains sequenced from a single sample in a study of cytomegalovirus exposure and HLA in healthy donors. PCR employed 60 Vbeta and 13 Jbeta primers. The protocol was immunoSEQ multiplex PCR, while the TCRdb copy is restricted to in-frame clones and leaves out a portion. The sample comprises about 120,000 clones, more than 60% of which are singletons, and 2.7% rests with the top ten. The sequenced material came from PBMCs. The receptors were sampled from a woman in her thirties or forties in good health and CMV-seropositive.

The chain has TRBV6-1 and TRBJ1-2; no reliable D call. Germline-derived CDR1 and CDR2 are MNHNS and SASEGT. This CDR3 region has 11 residues. Trimming took off 4 bases at V and 9 bases at J, with 9 bases between the two ends. CDR3: CASSAPFRYTF. CDR3 nucleotide sequence: TGTGCCAGCAGTGCTCCCTTCCGCTACACCTTC.

Only one count was recorded for this clone. A read error may produce the germline difference seen at one junction end. The chain employs TRBV7-7 and TRBJ2-5; 11 nucleotides align to TRBD1. Germline CDR1 and CDR2: SSHAT and FNYEAQ (reference sequence). CDR3 size: 14 residues. In nucleotides, the CDR3 is TGTGCTAGCAGCCGGGACAGGGGGGTAGAGACCCAGTACTTC. Residues: CASSRDRGVETQYF.

The chain joins TRBV18 to TRBJ2-5; 9 bases match TRBD1. The DNA end favors TRBJ2-7, so the J call may be wrong. Germline V gene data show CDR1 as KGHSH and CDR2 as LQKENI. This CDR3 region has 15 residues. CDR3 nucleotide sequence: TGTGCCAGCTCACCAGGAACAGGGGGCGCGGACGAGCAGTACTTC. As protein: CASSPGTGGADEQYF.

This clone was seen a few times. The genes are TRBV19 and TRBJ2-1; D possibly corresponds to TRBD2 (6 bases). Germline V gives CDR1 LNHDA, CDR2 SQIVND (reference sequence). The CDR3 loop spans 15 amino acids. V lost 5 bases and J lost 8, with 19 bases in between. The CDR3 nucleotides read TGTGCCAGTAGTCTAAGACTAGTTCTTTTGGATGAGCAGTTCTTC. Its protein is CASSLRLVLLDEQFF.

The chain uses TRBV27 and TRBJ2-1, with D possibly being TRBD1 (7 bases). V was clipped by 4 bases and J by 12 bases, with 16 bases between them. The germline gives CDR1 MNHEY, CDR2 SMNVEV (reference sequence). The CDR3 spans 13 residues. The CDR3 sequence: CASSSPEGARQFF. Here the CDR3 DNA reads TGTGCCAGCAGTTCCCCGGAGGGGGCTCGGCAGTTCTTC.

The V call is TRBV6-1, the J call TRBJ1-4; D not resolved. V was shortened by 4 bases and J by 0 bases, with 9 bases between the two germline ends. The CDR3 sequence is 15 residues long. Germline V gene data show CDR1 as MNHNS and CDR2 as SASEGT. CDR3 region: CASSVNSATNEKLFF. CDR3 in DNA: TGTGCCAGCAGTGTCAACAGTGCAACTAATGAAAAACTGTTTTTT.

The rearrangement links TRBV2 to TRBJ1-2; 8 bases match TRBD1. Germline V lookup: CDR1 SNHLY, CDR2 FYNNEI. The CDR3 has 14 amino acids. V was clipped by 7 bases and J by 5 bases; unmatched bases: 9. CDR3 sequence (DNA): TGTGCCAGCATTACCGACAGGGGTGCGTATGGCTACACCTTC. Encoded protein: CASITDRGAYGYTF.

This clone was seen a few times. The CDR3 DNA reads TGTGCCAGCAGCTCTTCACCGAGCTCCTACAATGAGCAGTTCTTC. Protein: CASSSSPSSYNEQFF. This sequence joins TRBV5-6 and TRBJ2-1; D unclear. The V gene lost 3 bases and the J gene lost 0 bases, with 10 bases spanning the gap. CDR3 length: 15 amino acids. Looked up from germline, CDR1 is SGHDT and CDR2 is YYEEEE. Variable domain in full (rest from reference TRBV5-6 and TRBJ2-1): DAGVTQSPTHLIKTRGQQVTLRCSPKSGHDTVSWYQQALGQGPQFIFQYYEEEERQRGNFPDRFSGHQFPNYSSELNVNALLLGDSALYLCASSSSPSSYNEQFFGPGTRLTVL.

This clone was found once. The rearrangement uses TRBV7-2 and TRBJ2-1, with 9 bases identical to TRBD2. The junction had 4 bases not matched to a gene; V was cut back by 4 bases and J by 9 bases. Germline V gene lookup returns CDR1 SGHTA and CDR2 FQGNSA. The CDR3 extends over 13 amino acids. The CDR3 region has the DNA TGTGCCAGCAGCTCCTTAGCGGGAGCTGAGCAGTTCTTC. Residues: CASSSLAGAEQFF.

This clone occurred a few times. The CDR3: CASSTRGSSYNSPLHF. The DNA of the CDR3 is TGTGCCAGCAGCACTCGGGGGAGCTCCTATAATTCACCCCTCCACTTT. The chain uses TRBV6-6 and TRBJ1-6, with D maybe TRBD1 (5 bases). V shed 6 bases and J shed 0 bases, with 12 bases lying between them. Germline values: CDR1 MNHNY, CDR2 SVGAGI (reference sequence). The length of the CDR3 is 16 residues.

V gene TRBV7-2 combines with J gene TRBJ1-5, with D uncertain. The ends were cut back, 1 base at V and 0 bases at J, with 7 bases in the middle. This CDR3 has 15 residues. Germline CDR1 and CDR2: SGHTA and FQGNSA. The CDR3 spells CASSLVGDSNQPQHF. Written as DNA, the CDR3 is TGTGCCAGCAGCTTAGTGGGAGATAGCAATCAGCCCCAGCATTTT.

The chain couples TRBV12-2 to TRBJ1-1; the D call in the table, TRBD1, was not verified against the DNA. TRBV12-2 is recorded as a pseudogene. CDR3 length: 16 residues. CDR3 bases: TGTGCAAGTCGCTTAGGTCGCAAACATATTGACACTGAAGCTTTCTTT. This encodes CASRLGRKHIDTEAFF.

The gene calls are TRBV9 and TRBJ1-3, with no clear D. The CDR3 covers 14 residues. V was pared by 3 bases and J by 0 bases, with 7 bases between. Germline lookup yields CDR1 SGDLS and CDR2 YYNGEE. In DNA form, the CDR3 reads TGTGCCAGCAGCGCCGGAGGCTCTGGAAACACCATATATTTT. This codes for CASSAGGSGNTIYF.

This sequence joins TRBV4-2 and TRBJ2-5; tentatively, D is TRBD2 (7 bases). Germline CDR1 reads LGHNA; CDR2 reads YNFKEQ. V shed 1 base and J shed 3 bases, with 15 bases lying between them. This CDR3 comprises 16 residues. Here the CDR3 DNA reads TGTGCCAGCAGCCAAGTATCCCGGGGGGCCGAAGAGACCCAGTACTTC. Protein product: CASSQVSRGAEETQYF.

The V and J genes are TRBV11-2 and TRBJ1-2; 9 bases are shared with TRBD1. Germline V gene lookup returns CDR1 SGHAT and CDR2 FQNNGV. The length of the CDR3 is 14 residues. The V and J ends lost 4 bases and 6 bases, in that order; junction bases with no gene match: 6. The CDR3 DNA sequence: TGTGCCAGCAGCTCCGGACAGGGGACAAATGGCTACACCTTC. It codes for CASSSGQGTNGYTF.

Turning to this clone: Other DNA sequences within the sample encode an identical CDR3. V is TRBV6-1 and J is TRBJ2-7, with 10 bases identical to TRBD1. J was trimmed by 2 bases and V by 4 bases; bases with no gene match: 2. This CDR3 is built from 14 residues. Germline assignment: CDR1 MNHNS and CDR2 SASEGT. The CDR3 sequence is CASSGQGAAYEQYF. As DNA, the CDR3 is TGTGCCAGCAGTGGACAGGGGGCCGCCTACGAGCAGTACTTC.

The gene calls are TRBV6-5 and TRBJ2-3; TRBD2 might be the D (5 bases). Trimming removed 5 bases from V and 4 bases from J, with 16 bases in between. The length of the CDR3 is 15 residues. The germline V gene encodes CDR1 MNHEY and CDR2 SVGAGI. The CDR3 DNA is TGTGCCAGCAGTCGTGCTATGGCGGGTCCAGATACGCAGTATTTT. It is translated as CASSRAMAGPDTQYF.

This clone appeared a single time. The V gene is TRBV5-1, the J gene TRBJ1-1; D is unclear. Germline CDR1 reads SGHRS; CDR2 reads YFSETQ. The CDR3 loop spans 14 amino acids. V lost 0 bases to trimming and J lost 0 bases, with 6 bases between them. CDR3 sequence reads: CASSLVSVNTEAFF. The CDR3 DNA sequence: TGCGCCAGCAGCTTGGTTTCTGTGAACACTGAAGCTTTCTTT.

The chain has TRBV4-2 and TRBJ1-4; 9 bases match TRBD1. The CDR3 spans 17 residues. Germline V gene data show CDR1 as LGHNA and CDR2 as YNFKEQ. J lost 4 bases, V lost 0 bases, and 6 bases had no gene match. For the CDR3, the DNA is TGTGCCAGCAGCCAAGATGGGACAGGGTGGGGTAATGAAAAACTGTTTTTT. It translates to CASSQDGTGWGNEKLFF.

The chain links TRBV2 to TRBJ2-2; 9 nucleotides align to TRBD2. Germline V gives CDR1 SNHLY, CDR2 FYNNEI. Trimming at V came to 3 bases and at J to 3 bases, leaving 8 bases not matched to a gene. The CDR3 runs to 17 residues. The CDR3 reads CASSEMWVAGDTGELFF. CDR3 nucleotides: TGTGCCAGCAGTGAGATGTGGGTAGCGGGGGACACCGGGGAGCTGTTTTTT.

The V call is TRBV5-1, the J call TRBJ2-1, with 7 bases lining up with TRBD1. V lost 6 bases and J lost 0; bases outside the gene matches: 9. CDR3 size: 16 residues. Per the germline V gene, CDR1 is SGHRS and CDR2 is YFSETQ. CDR3 nucleotide sequence: TGCGCCAGCAAGGGAGAGGGGGCCCTCTCCTACAATGAGCAGTTCTTC. Translation: CASKGEGALSYNEQFF.

The V call is TRBV7-6, the J call TRBJ2-1, with D tentatively TRBD1 (5 bases). The germline CDR1 and CDR2 sequences are SGHVS and FNYEAQ. With 2 bases removed from V and 6 bases from J, the gap between germline ends came to 8 bases. The CDR3 totals 13 residues. The CDR3 DNA follows: TGTGCCAGCAGCTTACAGGGCGGCAATGAGCAGTTCTTC. This translates into CASSLQGGNEQFF.

The sample holds a few counts of this clone. The chain joins TRBV6-5 to TRBJ2-2; 8 bases align to TRBD2. The CDR3 covers 16 residues. The germline V gene encodes CDR1 MNHEY and CDR2 SVGAGI. Trimming took 2 bases from V and 2 from J; bases not matched to a gene: 4. The CDR3 coding sequence is TGTGCCAGCAGTTACCGGGGGGGAGTCAACACCGGGGAGCTGTTTTTT. Protein sequence: CASSYRGGVNTGELFF.

V is TRBV28 and J is TRBJ1-2, with D hard to call. Germline V gives CDR1 MDHEN, CDR2 SYDVKM. Trimming cost V 6 bases and J 8 bases, with 13 bases left between them. The length of the CDR3 is 12 residues. In DNA, the CDR3 is TGTGCCAGCAGCCTTCCAGAACAGGGCTACACCTTC. Translated, it gives CASSLPEQGYTF.

The V gene is TRBV7-3, the J gene TRBJ2-3; 9 positions match TRBD2. Germline CDR1 and CDR2: SGHTA and FQGTGA. The CDR3 contains 14 residues. V lost 5 bases to trimming and J lost 6 bases; unmatched junction nucleotides: 6. In DNA form, the CDR3 reads TGTGCCAGCAGCGCAGCGGGGGGAGGGGATACGCAGTATTTT. It encodes CASSAAGGGDTQYF.

The chain couples TRBV4-3 to TRBJ1-2; D gene unclear. The CDR3 spans 13 residues. V lost 1 base, J lost 7 bases, and 10 bases lay in between. From germline, CDR1 is LGHNA and CDR2 YSLEER. CDR3 amino acids: CASSQGPRGGYTF. CDR3 bases: TGCGCCAGCAGCCAAGGCCCCCGGGGTGGCTACACCTTC.

The rearrangement uses TRBV6-1 and TRBJ2-1; weak D call: TRBD1 (6 bases). The V gene's germline CDR1 is MNHNS and CDR2 SASEGT. CDR3 length equals 13 residues. V was clipped by 7 bases and J by 5 bases, with 12 bases between them. The CDR3 DNA reads as TGTGCCAGCACCGAGGGGGATCACAATGAGCAGTTCTTC. Translating it yields CASTEGDHNEQFF.

The chain joins TRBV7-2 to TRBJ1-2; D is perhaps TRBD1 (6 bases). The CDR3 is made up of 13 amino acids. V was cut by 3 bases and J by 2 bases, with 7 bases left in between. Per the germline V gene, CDR1 is SGHTA and CDR2 is FQGNSA. The CDR3 coding sequence is TGTGCCAGCAGCTTGGACAGCAACTATGGCTACACCTTC. Residues: CASSLDSNYGYTF. Full variable domain (remainder filled in from reference TRBV7-2 and TRBJ1-2): GAGVSQSPSNKVTEKGKDVELRCDPISGHTALYWYRQSLGQGLEFLIYFQGNSAPDKSGLPSDRFSAERTGGSVSTLTIQRTQQEDSAVYLCASSLDSNYGYTFGSGTRLTVV.

The V gene is TRBV7-8, the J gene TRBJ2-3, with 10 bases lining up with TRBD2. CDR3 length: 17 residues. Germline CDR1 is SGHVS and CDR2 is FQNEAQ. V shed 5 bases, J shed 4 bases, and the junction held 12 bases outside the gene matches. In DNA, the CDR3 is TGTGCCAGCAGCCCAGCCGGTCCAGCGGGAGGGCCAGATACGCAGTATTTT. It is translated as CASSPAGPAGGPDTQYF.

This clone has a handful of counts. DNA of the CDR3: TGTGCCAGCAGCTTAAGTGGCACAGGGACCGGGGAGCTGTTTTTT. Its translation: CASSLSGTGTGELFF. This chain connects TRBV7-2 to TRBJ2-2; tentative D call: TRBD1 (6 bases). Trimming took 2 bases from V and 5 from J, leaving 12 bases between them. CDR3 length: 15 amino acids. CDR1 and CDR2 (germline): SGHTA, FQGNSA. Looking up the rest from reference TRBV7-2 and TRBJ2-2 gives the full variable domain: GAGVSQSPSNKVTEKGKDVELRCDPISGHTALYWYRQSLGQGLEFLIYFQGNSAPDKSGLPSDRFSAERTGGSVSTLTIQRTQQEDSAVYLCASSLSGTGTGELFFGEGSRLTVL.

The rearrangement uses TRBV5-8 and TRBJ2-7; 9 bases map to TRBD1. CDR1 and CDR2 (germline): SGHTS, YDEGEE. This CDR3 spans 15 amino acids. V shed 6 bases and J 4 bases; nucleotides not matched to a gene: 11. The DNA of the CDR3 is TGTGCCAGCACGCTGCAGACAGGGGGGAGGTACGAGCAGTACTTC. Its translation: CASTLQTGGRYEQYF.

V gene TRBV19 combines with J gene TRBJ2-2; 10 positions agree with TRBD1. Looked up from germline, CDR1 is LNHDA and CDR2 is SQIVND (reference sequence). V shed 5 bases, J shed 9 bases, and the junction held 15 bases outside the gene matches. This CDR3 comprises 17 residues. As DNA, the CDR3 is TGTGCCAGTAGTGTTCTCCTTCCGGGACAGGGGCTCAGGGAGCTGTTTTTT. This gives the protein CASSVLLPGQGLRELFF.